This note documents a single TCR beta chain sequence. Data came from immunoSEQ multiplex PCR; TCRdb stores just in-frame clones and leaves some out. The sample records 120,000 or so clones, about 88% being singletons. V lost 5 bases, J lost 10 bases, and 20 bases lay in between. The CDR3 totals 14 residues. Per germline, CDR1 LGHNA and CDR2 YSLEER. This record comes from a study of T cell responses to AZD1222 COVID-19 vaccine. Sequencing was performed on peripheral blood, taken 28 days after the second AZD1222 dose. This chain uses TRBV4-3 with TRBJ1-1; D remains unclear. The TCR was taken from an adult who received the AZD1222 COVID-19 vaccine. The CDR3 region is CASSTSRTATVAFF. CDR3 coding DNA: TGCGCCAGCAGCACGTCTAGGACGGCCACGGTAGCTTTCTTT.